These T cell receptor beta chains were read from a single sample in a study of STAT5B mutations in CD4+ large granular lymphocyte leukemia. Sequenced by immunoSEQ multiplex PCR; TCRdb stores in-frame clones only, minus some. Of 25,000 to 30,000 clones listed, 78% are singletons. Sequenced sample: CD4+ T cells from blood buffy coats. Receptors were obtained from a human donor in good health. CDR3s include the opening cysteine and the closing phenylalanine or tryptophan. A D gene is named only where the DNA matches it firmly. Where a row states a size, it is once, few, many or the class of an expanded clone; other rows omit it.

. TRBJ1-2 . 14 TRBV6-4 CASSPDRHNYGYTF TGTGCCAGCAGTCCCGACAGGCACAACTATGGCTACACCTTC
. TRBJ1-1 . 16 TRBV19 CASSINPGSGNTEAFF TGTGCCAGTAGTATTAACCCGGGGTCGGGGAACACTGAAGCTTTCTTT
. TRBJ1-3 . 12 TRBV27 CASGLSGNTIYF TGTGCCAGCGGACTGTCTGGAAACACCATATATTTT
. TRBJ2-1 TRBD1 15 TRBV6-5 CASSSVGTGGNEQFF TGTGCCAGCAGCTCGGTCGGGACAGGGGGGAATGAGCAGTTCTTC
. TRBJ2-2 . 14 TRBV30 CAWTLSSDTGELFF TGTGCCTGGACCTTATCCTCGGACACCGGGGAGCTGTTTTTT
. TRBJ1-1 . 14 TRBV5-1 CASSPGRANTEAFF TGCGCCAGCAGTCCCGGACGGGCGAACACTGAAGCTTTCTTT
. TRBJ2-3 . 13 TRBV2 CASSTGGTDTQYF TGTGCCAGCAGTACCGGTGGAACAGATACGCAGTATTTT
few TRBJ1-4 . 12 TRBV19 CASMTVGEKLFF TGTGCCAGTATGACGGTGGGTGAAAAACTGTTTTTT
. TRBJ2-7 TRBD2 14 TRBV28 CASGLSGTYNEQYF TGTGCCAGTGGACTTAGCGGGACATACAACGAGCAGTACTTC
. TRBJ2-1 . 12 TRBV5-1 CASSMAPGEQFF TGCGCCAGCAGCATGGCTCCAGGTGAGCAGTTCTTC
. TRBJ1-1 . 13 TRBV28 CASSLGGDTEAFF TGTGCCAGCAGCCTGGGGGGTGACACTGAAGCTTTCTTT
. TRBJ2-7 . 13 TRBV5-8 CASTIGRSYEQYF TGTGCCAGCACTATCGGGCGGAGCTACGAGCAGTACTTC
. TRBJ1-1 . 13 TRBV30 CAWTRQTNTEAFF TGTGCCTGGACAAGACAGACGAACACTGAAGCTTTCTTT
. TRBJ1-5 . 14 TRBV5-1 CASSPGESNQPQHF TGCGCCAGCAGCCCGGGGGAAAGCAATCAGCCCCAGCATTTT
. TRBJ1-2 . 11 TRBV7-9 CASSGGGGYTF TGTGCCAGCAGCGGCGGTGGTGGCTACACCTTC
. TRBJ1-2 . 13 TRBV6-1 CASSPTRAYGYTF TGTGCCAGCAGTCCGACGCGGGCCTATGGCTACACCTTC
. TRBJ1-5 . 11 TRBV6-1 CAAARVEPQHF TGTGCCGCCGCCAGAGTTGAGCCCCAGCATTTT
. TRBJ1-1 . 11 TRBV19 CASKMNTEAFF TGTGCCAGTAAGATGAACACTGAAGCTTTCTTT
. TRBJ2-1 . 17 TRBV27 CASSLSGSAGNYNEQFF TGTGCCAGCAGTTTATCGGGGAGTGCAGGGAACTACAATGAGCAGTTCTTC
. TRBJ2-5 TRBD1 17 TRBV28 CASSLSLGQASQETQYF TGTGCCAGCAGTTTATCCCTCGGACAGGCCTCACAAGAGACCCAGTACTTC
. TRBJ2-7 TRBD1 15 TRBV30 CAWSLDRAFTYEQYF TGTGCCTGGAGCTTGGACAGGGCCTTTACCTACGAGCAGTACTTC
. TRBJ1-4 TRBD1 14 TRBV5-1 CASSSGTGDEKLFF TGCGCCAGCAGTTCCGGGACAGGGGATGAAAAACTGTTTTTT
. TRBJ2-3 TRBD2 15 TRBV5-6 CASSYQRGLADTQYF TGTGCCAGCAGCTACCAGCGGGGTCTCGCAGATACGCAGTATTTT
. TRBJ2-1 TRBD2 19 TRBV2 CASSSTSPTKASSYNEQFF TGTGCCAGCAGTTCGACTAGCCCCACGAAAGCCAGCTCCTACAATGAGCAGTTCTTC
. TRBJ2-3 . 13 TRBV29-1 CSVGPQSTDTQYF TGCAGCGTAGGACCGCAGAGCACAGATACGCAGTATTTT
. TRBJ2-1 TRBD2 15 TRBV27 CASSLWGEGHNEQFF TGTGCCAGCAGTTTATGGGGGGAGGGCCACAATGAGCAGTTCTTC
few TRBJ1-6 . 13 TRBV6-1 CASSEDWIHPLHF TGTGCCAGCAGTGAAGATTGGATTCACCCCCTCCACTTT
. TRBJ1-6 . 14 TRBV7-9 CASSLDEYNSPLHF TGTGCCAGCAGCTTGGATGAGTATAATTCACCCCTCCACTTT
. TRBJ2-5 . 15 TRBV7-9 CASSLEWTEQETQYF TGTGCCAGCAGCTTAGAGTGGACCGAGCAAGAGACCCAGTACTTC
once TRBJ1-1 . 14 TRBV5-1 CASSLASGLTEAFF TGCGCCAGCAGCTTGGCCTCAGGGTTGACTGAAGCTTTCTTT
. TRBJ1-2 . 14 TRBV10-3 CAIRDDRKGYGYTF TGTGCCATCAGAGACGACAGGAAAGGCTATGGCTACACCTTC
. TRBJ1-6 . 15 TRBV18 CASSEGHSYNSPLHF TGTGCCAGCTCCGAAGGACACTCCTATAATTCACCCCTCCACTTT
. TRBJ2-1 . 14 TRBV7-6 CASSLDGSYNEQFF TGTGCCAGCAGCTTAGACGGCTCCTACAATGAGCAGTTCTTC
. TRBJ1-4 TRBD1 15 TRBV6-5 CASSSPGQGNEKLFF TGTGCCAGCAGTTCCCCGGGACAGGGTAATGAAAAACTGTTTTTT
. TRBJ1-6 . 14 TRBV9 CASSVGGVNSPLHF TGTGCCAGCAGCGTGGGCGGAGTTAATTCACCCCTCCACTTT
once TRBJ2-7 TRBD2 17 TRBV19 CASNGWSGSGSSYEQYF TGTGCCAGTAACGGATGGAGCGGGAGCGGTAGCTCCTACGAGCAGTACTTC